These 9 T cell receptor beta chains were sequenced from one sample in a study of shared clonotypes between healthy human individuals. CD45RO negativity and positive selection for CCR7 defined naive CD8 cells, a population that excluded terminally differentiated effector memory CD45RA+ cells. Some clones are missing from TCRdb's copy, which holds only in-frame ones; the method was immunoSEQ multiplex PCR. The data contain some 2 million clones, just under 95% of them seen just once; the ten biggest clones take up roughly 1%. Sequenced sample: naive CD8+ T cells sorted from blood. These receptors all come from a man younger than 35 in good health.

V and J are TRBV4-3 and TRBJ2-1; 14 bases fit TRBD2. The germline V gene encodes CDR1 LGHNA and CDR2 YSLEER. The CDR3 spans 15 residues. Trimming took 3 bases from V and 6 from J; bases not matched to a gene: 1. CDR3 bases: TGCGCCAGCAGCCAGGGACTAGCGGGAGCCAATGAGCAGTTCTTC. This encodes CASSQGLAGANEQFF.

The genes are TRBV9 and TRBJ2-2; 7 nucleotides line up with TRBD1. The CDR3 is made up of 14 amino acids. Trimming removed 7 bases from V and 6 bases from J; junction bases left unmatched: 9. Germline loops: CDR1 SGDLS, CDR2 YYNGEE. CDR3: CASQNLQGAGELFF. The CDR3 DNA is TGTGCCAGCCAAAATCTCCAGGGGGCCGGGGAGCTGTTTTTT. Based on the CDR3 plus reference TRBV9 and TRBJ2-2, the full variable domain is DSGVTQTPKHLITATGQRVTLRCSPRSGDLSVYWYQQSLDQGLQFLIQYYNGEERAKGNILERFSAQQFPDLHSELNLSSLELGDSALYFCASQNLQGAGELFFGEGSRLTVL.

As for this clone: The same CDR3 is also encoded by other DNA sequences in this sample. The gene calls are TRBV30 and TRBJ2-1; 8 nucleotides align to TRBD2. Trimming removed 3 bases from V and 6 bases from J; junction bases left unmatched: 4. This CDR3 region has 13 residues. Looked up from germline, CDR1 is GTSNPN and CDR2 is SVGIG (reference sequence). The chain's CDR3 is CAWSGLAGNEQFF. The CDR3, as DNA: TGTGCCTGGAGCGGACTAGCCGGCAATGAGCAGTTCTTC.

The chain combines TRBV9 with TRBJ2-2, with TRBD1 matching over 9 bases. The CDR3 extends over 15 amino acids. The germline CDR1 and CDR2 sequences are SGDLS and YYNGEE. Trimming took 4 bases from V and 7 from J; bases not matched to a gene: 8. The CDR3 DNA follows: TGTGCCAGCAGCCCCCGGACAGGGGATGGCGGGGAGCTGTTTTTT. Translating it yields CASSPRTGDGGELFF.

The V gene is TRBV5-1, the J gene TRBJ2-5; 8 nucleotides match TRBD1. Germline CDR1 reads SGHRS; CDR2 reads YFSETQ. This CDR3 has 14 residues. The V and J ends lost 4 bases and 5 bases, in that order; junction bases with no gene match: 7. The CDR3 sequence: CASSAGQGRETQYF. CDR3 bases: TGCGCCAGCAGCGCAGGACAGGGCCGGGAGACCCAGTACTTC.

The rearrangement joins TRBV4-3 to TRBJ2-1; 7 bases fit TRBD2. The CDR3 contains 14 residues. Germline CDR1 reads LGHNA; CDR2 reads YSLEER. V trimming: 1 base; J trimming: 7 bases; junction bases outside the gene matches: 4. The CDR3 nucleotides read TGCGCCAGCAGCCAAGTGGGAGGGATTAATGAGCAGTTCTTC. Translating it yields CASSQVGGINEQFF.

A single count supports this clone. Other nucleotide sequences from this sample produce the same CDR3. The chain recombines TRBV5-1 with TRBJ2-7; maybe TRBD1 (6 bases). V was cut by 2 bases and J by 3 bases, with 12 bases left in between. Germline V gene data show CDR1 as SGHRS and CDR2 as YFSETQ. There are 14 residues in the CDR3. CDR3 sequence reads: CASSLAGQSYEQYF. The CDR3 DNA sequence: TGCGCCAGCAGCTTAGCCGGACAGAGCTACGAGCAGTACTTC.

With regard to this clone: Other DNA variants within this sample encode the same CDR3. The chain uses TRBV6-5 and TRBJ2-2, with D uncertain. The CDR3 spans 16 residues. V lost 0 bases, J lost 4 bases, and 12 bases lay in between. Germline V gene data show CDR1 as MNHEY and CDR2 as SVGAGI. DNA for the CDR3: TGTGCCAGCAGTTACTCAAGTTCTGGCAGCACCGGGGAGCTGTTTTTT. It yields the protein CASSYSSSGSTGELFF.

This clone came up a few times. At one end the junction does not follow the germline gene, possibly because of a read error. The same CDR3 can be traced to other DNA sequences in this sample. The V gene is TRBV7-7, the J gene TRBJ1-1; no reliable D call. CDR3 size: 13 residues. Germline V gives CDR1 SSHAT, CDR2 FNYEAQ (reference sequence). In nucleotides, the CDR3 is TGTGCTAGCAGCTTAGCGATGAACACTGAAGCTTTCTTT. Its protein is CASSLAMNTEAFF.